This is a list of T cell receptor beta chains from one sample in a study of human thymus T cells. Measured with immunoSEQ multiplex PCR; TCRdb has only the in-frame clones, and not every one. The table lists roughly 120,000 clones, around 94% of them singletons. Sequenced material: thymus tissue. The source is a boy under two years old with a congenital heart defect but otherwise immunologically healthy. Both conserved end residues are part of each CDR3. A D gene is named only where the DNA matches it firmly. Part of the rows lack a size; the others show once, few, many or a class for expanded clones.

V	D	J	size	DNA	CDR3
TRBV7-2	TRBD2	TRBJ2-4	-	TGTGCCAGCAGCTTAGTTCTAGCGGGGGGGGCTTGGGCCAAAAACATTCAGTACTTC	CASSLVLAGGAWAKNIQYF
TRBV6-1	-	TRBJ1-1	-	TGTGCCACCACCCCGGGTAGGACTGAAGCTTTCTTT	CATTPGRTEAFF
TRBV19	-	TRBJ2-5	-	TGTGCCACGGGCAGACTAGAGACCCAGTACTTC	CATGRLETQYF
TRBV7-6	-	TRBJ2-6	-	TGTGCCAGCAGCCCCCAGGGGGCCAACGTCCTGACTTTC	CASSPQGANVLTF
TRBV19	-	TRBJ2-1	once	TGTGCCAGTAGTCCCCGAGGGTCCCGGGATGAGCAGTTCTTC	CASSPRGSRDEQFF
TRBV7-2	-	TRBJ2-5	once	TGTGCCAGCAGCTCCCTTGGCTGGCAAGCGGAGACCCAGTACTTC	CASSSLGWQAETQYF
TRBV7-9	TRBD1	TRBJ2-3	-	TGTGCCAGCAGCTTGGGGCCGACAGGGCCTAATACAGATACGCAGTATTTT	CASSLGPTGPNTDTQYF
TRBV6-1	-	TRBJ2-7	-	TGTGCCAGCTCCCCCCCCCGAGGGGAGAATGGGGAGCAGTACTTC	CASSPPRGENGEQYF
TRBV15	TRBD2	TRBJ2-1	-	TGTGCCACCAGCAGAGATCTAGCGGGGATCGTTGAGCAGTTCTTC	CATSRDLAGIVEQFF
TRBV5-1	-	TRBJ1-3	-	TGCGCCAGCACCTCACCCAACAGGGAGTCCATATATTTT	CASTSPNRESIYF
TRBV4-3	-	TRBJ2-5	once	TGCGCCAGCAGCCAAGAAGAGGGGGTGGGTGAGACCCAGTACTTC	CASSQEEGVGETQYF
TRBV2	TRBD1	TRBJ1-5	-	TGTGCCAGCACTACGACAGGGGATTATAGCAATCAGCCCCAGCATTTT	CASTTTGDYSNQPQHF
TRBV6-6	-	TRBJ2-1	-	TGTGCCAGCAGTTACAACCGGCGAAACAATGAGCAGTTCTTC	CASSYNRRNNEQFF
TRBV14	TRBD1	TRBJ2-6	-	TGTGCCAGCAGCCAAACAAAAAGGGACAGCGTGCCCTCTGGGGCCAACGTCCTGACTTTC	CASSQTKRDSVPSGANVLTF
TRBV4-3	TRBD2	TRBJ2-3	-	TGCGCCAGCAGCCAAGCAACTCGCGGGGGGCCGGGGGGCACAGATACGCAGTATTTT	CASSQATRGGPGGTDTQYF
TRBV27	TRBD1	TRBJ2-1	-	TGTGCCAGCAGTCCCGATTGGACAGGGGGTCCGGATGAGCAGTTCTTC	CASSPDWTGGPDEQFF
TRBV5-5	-	TRBJ1-2	-	TGTGCCAGTAGTCAACGGGATCTGTATGGCTACACCTTC	CASSQRDLYGYTF
TRBV10-3	-	TRBJ2-1	-	TGTGCCATCAGTGACGGTCAGGGGTGGGAGCAGTTCTTC	CAISDGQGWEQFF
TRBV5-6	TRBD1	TRBJ2-7	-	TGTGCCAGCAGCTTGTGGCAGGGGGCCTTATACGAGCAGTACTTC	CASSLWQGALYEQYF
TRBV28	-	TRBJ2-5	-	TGTGCCAGCAGAAGGACCACAGAGGAGACCCAGTACTTC	CASRRTTEETQYF
TRBV7-2	TRBD1	TRBJ2-6	-	TGTGCCAGCAGCCCCCAGGGGGCTGGGGCCAACGTCCTGACTTTC	CASSPQGAGANVLTF
TRBV28	TRBD2	TRBJ2-1	-	TGTGCCAGCAGTGAGGGACTAGCGGGCTACTACAATGAGCAGTTCTTC	CASSEGLAGYYNEQFF
TRBV4-3	TRBD2	TRBJ2-1	-	TGCGCCAGCAGCCAAGATCGCGGGGGGGCGTACAATGAGCAGTTCTTC	CASSQDRGGAYNEQFF
TRBV14	-	TRBJ2-7	-	TGTGCCAGCAGCCAAGGGAATGGGGGGTACAACGAGCAGTACTTC	CASSQGNGGYNEQYF
TRBV29-1	-	TRBJ2-7	-	TGCAGCGCTGTACATGGGTATCCGGTCGAGCAGTACTTC	CSAVHGYPVEQYF
TRBV5-6	-	TRBJ1-6	-	TGTGCCAGCAGCTTGGGTCCTAAGACTTCACCCCTCCACTTT	CASSLGPKTSPLHF
TRBV7-2	-	TRBJ2-7	-	TGTGCCAGCAGCTTAGATGTTCGGTCTGGGGGTGTGTACGAGCAGTACTTC	CASSLDVRSGGVYEQYF
TRBV2	TRBD1	TRBJ1-1	-	TGTGCCAGCAGTGGGAACAGGGGGGACACTGAAGCTTTCTTT	CASSGNRGDTEAFF
TRBV5-8	TRBD1	TRBJ1-5	-	TGTGCCAGCAGCTCCCCGGGACAGGGGAGGGGCAATCAGCCCCAGCATTTT	CASSSPGQGRGNQPQHF
TRBV27	-	TRBJ2-1	-	TGTGCCAGCAGTCCCACGGGACTGGCAAACAATGAGCAGTTCTTC	CASSPTGLANNEQFF
TRBV11-2	-	TRBJ2-7	once	TGTGCCAGCAGCCTCGACGTACGCCACGAGCAGTACTTC	CASSLDVRHEQYF
TRBV4-1	TRBD1	TRBJ1-4	-	TGCGCCAGCAGCCCCACTATACGACAGGGATCTGCAACTAATGAAAAACTGTTTTTT	CASSPTIRQGSATNEKLFF
TRBV4-3	TRBD2	TRBJ2-3	-	TGCGCCAGCAGCCAACGCGGGGGGCAAGCAGATACGCAGTATTTT	CASSQRGGQADTQYF
TRBV4-3	TRBD2	TRBJ2-2	-	TGCGCCAGCAGGAGCGGGGGGGCCGGGACCGGGGAGCTGTTTTTT	CASRSGGAGTGELFF
TRBV4-1	TRBD1	TRBJ2-4	-	TGCGCCAGCAGCCAAGGATGGGACAGAAAAAACATTCAGTACTTC	CASSQGWDRKNIQYF
TRBV2	-	TRBJ2-7	once	TGTGCCAGCAGTGACGGGGCAGGCCCTACTAGGGAGCAGTACTTC	CASSDGAGPTREQYF
TRBV7-9	-	TRBJ2-7	-	TGTGCCAGCAGCTTTAGTGGGTTGACAGTCTACGAGCAGTACTTC	CASSFSGLTVYEQYF
TRBV7-9	-	TRBJ2-1	-	TGTGCCAGCAGCTCAAGGGGGGGACGGAACAATGAGCAGTTCTTC	CASSSRGGRNNEQFF
TRBV5-4	-	TRBJ1-2	-	TGTGCCAGCAGCTTAATGCTGGGGCAAGGGGGTGGGGGCTACACCTTC	CASSLMLGQGGGGYTF
TRBV9	-	TRBJ2-3	-	TGTGCCAGCAGCGTAGCGGGGTCTAGCACAGATACGCAGTATTTT	CASSVAGSSTDTQYF
TRBV6-4	-	TRBJ2-1	-	TGTGCCAGCACAAACAGGGCGTACAATGAGCAGTTCTTC	CASTNRAYNEQFF
TRBV2	TRBD1	TRBJ1-1	-	TGTGCCAGCAGTACAGCGGGACAGGGGATTAACACTGAAGCTTTCTTT	CASSTAGQGINTEAFF
TRBV10-3	TRBD1	TRBJ2-3	-	TGTGCCACCGTAGGGGGCGGGTCGGATACGCAGTATTTT	CATVGGGSDTQYF
TRBV4-3	-	TRBJ2-6	-	TGCGCCAGCAGCCAGCGAGGAGAGGGGACTGGCTCTGGGGCCAACGTCCTGACTTTC	CASSQRGEGTGSGANVLTF
TRBV28	TRBD1	TRBJ2-7	-	TGTGCCAGCAGTATCCTGGGACAGCAACCCTACGAGCAGTACTTC	CASSILGQQPYEQYF
TRBV7-8	-	TRBJ1-6	-	TGTGCCAGCAGCCCAGGTGGTTCACCCCTCCACTTT	CASSPGGSPLHF
TRBV7-6	-	TRBJ2-2	once	TGTGCCAGCAGCTTCGAGACAGGAATAGGCACCGGGGAGCTGTTTTTT	CASSFETGIGTGELFF
TRBV5-5	TRBD1	TRBJ1-1	-	TGTGCCAGCAGCTTGGCCTCGGGACAGGGGAACACTGAAGCTTTCTTT	CASSLASGQGNTEAFF
TRBV4-2	-	TRBJ1-4	-	TGTGCCAGCAGCCAAGCCCCGGGACGGAGGGCGGAAAAACTGTTTTTT	CASSQAPGRRAEKLFF
TRBV7-6	-	TRBJ1-6	-	TGTGCCAGCAGCTTTGGGCTGACCAATTCACCCCTCCACTTT	CASSFGLTNSPLHF
TRBV19	TRBD2	TRBJ2-2	-	TGTGCCAGTAGTGCCTCCGGGACTAGCCGAACCGGGGAGCTGTTTTTT	CASSASGTSRTGELFF
TRBV10-1	-	TRBJ2-3	-	TGCGCCAGCAGTTTTTTGAGGGGGGGGCGGGGTACAGATACGCAGTATTTT	CASSFLRGGRGTDTQYF
TRBV4-1	-	TRBJ1-1	-	TGCGCCAGCAGCCAGGGGGCGGGACACAGTGTCTACACTGAAGCTTTCTTT	CASSQGAGHSVYTEAFF
TRBV28	TRBD2	TRBJ2-3	-	TGTGCCAGCAGGCAGCGGGGGGGCACAGATACGCAGTATTTT	CASRQRGGTDTQYF
TRBV1	-	TRBJ1-3	-	TGCACCAGCAGGTGTATGAACAGGTATTTT	CTSRCMNRYF